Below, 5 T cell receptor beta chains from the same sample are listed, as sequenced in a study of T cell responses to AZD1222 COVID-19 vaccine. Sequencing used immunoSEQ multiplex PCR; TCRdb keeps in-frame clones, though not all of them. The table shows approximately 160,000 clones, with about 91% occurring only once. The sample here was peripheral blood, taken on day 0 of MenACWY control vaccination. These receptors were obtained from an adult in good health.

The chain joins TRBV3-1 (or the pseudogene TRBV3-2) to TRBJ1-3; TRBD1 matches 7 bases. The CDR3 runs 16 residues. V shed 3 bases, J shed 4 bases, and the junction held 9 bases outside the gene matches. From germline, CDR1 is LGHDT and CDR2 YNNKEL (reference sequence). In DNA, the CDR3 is TGTGCCAGCAGCCAGGCTAGGACAGGCTACGGAAACACCATATATTTT. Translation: CASSQARTGYGNTIYF.

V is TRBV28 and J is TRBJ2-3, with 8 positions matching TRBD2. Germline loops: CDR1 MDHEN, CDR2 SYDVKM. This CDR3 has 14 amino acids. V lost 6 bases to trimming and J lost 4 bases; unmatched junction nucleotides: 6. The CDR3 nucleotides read TGTGCCAGCAGCCGACCGGGAGGGTCAGATACGCAGTATTTT. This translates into CASSRPGGSDTQYF.

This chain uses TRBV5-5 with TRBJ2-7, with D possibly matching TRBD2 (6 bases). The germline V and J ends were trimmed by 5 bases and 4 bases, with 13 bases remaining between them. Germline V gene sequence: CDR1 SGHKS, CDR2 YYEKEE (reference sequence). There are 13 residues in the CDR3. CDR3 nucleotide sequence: TGTGCCAGCAGTTCGTTCGGGGGTTACGAGCAGTACTTC. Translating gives CASSSFGGYEQYF.

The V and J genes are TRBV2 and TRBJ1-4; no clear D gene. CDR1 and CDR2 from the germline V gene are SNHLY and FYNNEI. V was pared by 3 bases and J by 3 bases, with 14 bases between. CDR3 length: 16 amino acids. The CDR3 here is CASSEIGGKPNEKLFF. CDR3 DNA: TGTGCCAGCAGTGAGATCGGAGGGAAGCCTAATGAAAAACTGTTTTTT.

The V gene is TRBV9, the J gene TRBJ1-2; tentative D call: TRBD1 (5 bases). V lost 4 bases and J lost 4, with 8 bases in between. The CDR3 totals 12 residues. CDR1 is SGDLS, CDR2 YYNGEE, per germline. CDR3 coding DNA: TGTGCCAGCAGCCAAGGGGCCTATGGCTACACCTTC. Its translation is CASSQGAYGYTF.